This T cell receptor (beta chain) was captured by sequencing in a study of regulatory T cells in long-lasting Graves disease. Looked up from germline, CDR1 is SNHLY and CDR2 is FYNNEI. The CDR3 is made up of 13 amino acids. The V end lost 8 bases, the J end lost 6 bases, and 14 bases lay between the germline ends. HTBI primers from iRepertoire and Arm-PCR of CDR3 regions yielded the TCR beta libraries. Source study methods: Identification yielded 60 or so TRBV and over eleven TRBJ segments across samples. One entry per CDR3 protein, called by TCRdb with MiXCR from the multiplex PCR reads. These V and J calls originate from TCRdb's pipeline instead of the authors' own analysis. The table has hundreds of thousands of distinct CDR3 sequences, roughly a sixth seen once. Time point reported: newly diagnosed GD, antithyroid drugs for less than 3 months. The TCR library was made from RNA extracted from PBMCs.

This sample was shared with a second study, whose subject was T cells in Graves' hyperthyroidism and ophthalmopathy.

The sequences come from peripheral blood mononuclear cells (PBMCs), collected at new diagnosis, from a patient treated with antithyroid drugs. V is TRBV2 and J is TRBJ1-5; no firm D call. This TCR came from a woman aged 40 to 65 with Graves disease. CDR3 sequence: CASRGRFLQPQHF. The CDR3 DNA is TGTGCCAGCCGGGGAAGATTTCTTCAGCCCCAGCATTTT.